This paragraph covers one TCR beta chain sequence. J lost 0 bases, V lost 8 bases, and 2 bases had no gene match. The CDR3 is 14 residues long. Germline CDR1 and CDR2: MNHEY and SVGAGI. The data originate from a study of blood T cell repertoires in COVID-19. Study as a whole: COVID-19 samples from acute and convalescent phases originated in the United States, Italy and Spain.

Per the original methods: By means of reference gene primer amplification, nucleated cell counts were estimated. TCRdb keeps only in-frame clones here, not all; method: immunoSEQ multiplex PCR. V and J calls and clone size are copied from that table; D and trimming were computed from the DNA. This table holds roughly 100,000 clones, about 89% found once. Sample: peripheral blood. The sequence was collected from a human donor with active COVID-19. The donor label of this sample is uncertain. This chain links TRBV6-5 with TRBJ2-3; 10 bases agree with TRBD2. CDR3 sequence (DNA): TGTGCCAGCCCGGGACTAGCGAGCACAGATACGCAGTATTTT. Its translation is CASPGLASTDTQYF.